The clone carrying this T cell receptor beta chain was observed at least ten times. What it recognizes is unknown. These data belong to a study of T cells in Graves' hyperthyroidism and ophthalmopathy. Notes on the study in general: Clonotypes that were expanded in thyroid above 0.001 mostly appeared in blood too. The model anticipated ophthalmopathy a median about six months pre-onset.

Before ophthalmopathy appeared, progressors gave blood at initial hyperthyroidism diagnosis. Each 10 ml fresh peripheral blood draw supplied the PBMCs. Researchers amplified the TCR beta CDR3 regions from RNA transcripts. An initial round of RT-PCR targeting the TCR CDR3 relied on the HTBI primer set. A single record per CDR3 protein comes from TCRdb applying MiXCR to the multiplex PCR reads. Of a few hundred thousand distinct CDR3 sequences listed, roughly 15% were seen once; the top ten hold under 35%. Germline CDR1 and CDR2: MNHNS and SASEGT. The CDR3 is 14 residues long. The V and J ends lost 6 bases and 2 bases respectively, with 14 bases between them.

The genes are TRBV6-1 and TRBJ2-7; D assignment may be TRBD1 or TRBD2 (5 bases each). Sequencing was done on a sample of blood. This clonotype was obtained from a woman between 45 and 65 years old with Graves' hyperthyroidism that later progressed to Graves' ophthalmopathy. The CDR3 region is CASSAGTLAYEQYF. The CDR3 region has the DNA TGTGCCAGCAGCGCCGGGACGCTGGCCTACGAGCAGTACTTC.